This TCR beta chain was identified in a study of patients and donors after allogeneic stem cell transplantation. This clonotype was observed a handful of times. Via MiXCR, TCRdb re-called the RT-PCR reads, giving one row per CDR3 protein. The sample shows approximately 170,000 distinct CDR3 sequences, 30% of them seen only once. Sample: blood, either unsorted or a sorted T cell fraction (not recorded which). The clonotype originates from a human donor who was either an allogeneic HSCT recipient or a stem cell or donor lymphocyte infusion donor (not recorded which). It is not recorded whose cells these are; they may come from a transplant donor.

In DNA, the CDR3 is TGTGCCAGCAGCGTAGAGGCAGGCCGCAATGAGCAGTTCTTC. Amino acid sequence: CASSVEAGRNEQFF. This chain links TRBV9 with TRBJ2-1; D gene uncertain. Germline assignment: CDR1 SGDLS and CDR2 YYNGEE. This CDR3 comprises 14 residues. Trimming shortened V by 0 bases and J by 6 bases, and 10 bases separated the two germline ends.